The 5 T cell receptor beta chains below come from one sample, sequenced in a study of blood T cell repertoires in COVID-19. Measured with immunoSEQ multiplex PCR; TCRdb has only the in-frame clones, and not every one. The sample has fewer than 650,000 clones; less than 90% are singletons. Sequencing was performed on peripheral blood. These receptors came from a woman aged 50 to 60 with COVID-19, enrolled during active disease.

This CDR3 is CASSLGARRGYEQYF. The DNA for the CDR3 is TGTGCCAGCAGCTTGGGGGCCCGGAGGGGCTACGAGCAGTACTTC. V usage is TRBV5-6 and J usage is TRBJ2-7; the D gene is possibly TRBD2 (6 bases). Germline V gene lookup returns CDR1 SGHDT and CDR2 YYEEEE. V was shortened by 0 bases and J by 3 bases, with 13 bases between the two germline ends. The CDR3 length is 15 residues.

The CDR3 DNA reads TGCAGTGCTAGTTTGCGGGGGGGCACCACAGATACGCAGTATTTT. It yields the protein CSASLRGGTTDTQYF. This chain joins TRBV20-1 and TRBJ2-3, with 9 bases identical to TRBD2. V gave up 3 bases and J gave up 2 bases; unmatched junction bases: 6. The CDR3 runs to 15 residues. Germline CDR1 DFQATT, CDR2 SNEGSKA (reference sequence).

This sequence joins TRBV19 and TRBJ2-1; TRBD2 agrees at 11 bases. The CDR3 runs to 16 residues. CDR1 is LNHDA, CDR2 SQIVND, per germline (reference sequence). Losses at the gene ends were 8 bases for V and 2 bases for J; bases not matched to a gene: 8. CDR3 in amino acids: CASSLLAGGTYNEQFF. DNA of the CDR3: TGTGCCAGTTCCTTATTAGCGGGGGGGACCTACAATGAGCAGTTCTTC.

The rearrangement uses TRBV28 and TRBJ1-1; D may be TRBD1 (5 bases). Germline V gives CDR1 MDHEN, CDR2 SYDVKM. Trimming took 8 bases from V and 0 from J, leaving 10 bases between them. The CDR3 totals 13 residues. CDR3 DNA: TGTGCCAGCGGCAGGGCCTTGAACACTGAAGCTTTCTTT. This encodes CASGRALNTEAFF.

This chain connects TRBV29-1 to TRBJ2-3; 10 bases map to TRBD2. Per the germline V gene, CDR1 is SQVTM and CDR2 is ANQGSEA. CDR3 length equals 16 residues. After removal of 4 bases from V and 7 bases from J, the junction contained 14 bases not matched to a gene. The CDR3 here is CSVGERLSSGGNTQYF. For the CDR3, the DNA is TGCAGCGTTGGAGAAAGGTTGTCTAGCGGGGGAAATACGCAGTATTTT.